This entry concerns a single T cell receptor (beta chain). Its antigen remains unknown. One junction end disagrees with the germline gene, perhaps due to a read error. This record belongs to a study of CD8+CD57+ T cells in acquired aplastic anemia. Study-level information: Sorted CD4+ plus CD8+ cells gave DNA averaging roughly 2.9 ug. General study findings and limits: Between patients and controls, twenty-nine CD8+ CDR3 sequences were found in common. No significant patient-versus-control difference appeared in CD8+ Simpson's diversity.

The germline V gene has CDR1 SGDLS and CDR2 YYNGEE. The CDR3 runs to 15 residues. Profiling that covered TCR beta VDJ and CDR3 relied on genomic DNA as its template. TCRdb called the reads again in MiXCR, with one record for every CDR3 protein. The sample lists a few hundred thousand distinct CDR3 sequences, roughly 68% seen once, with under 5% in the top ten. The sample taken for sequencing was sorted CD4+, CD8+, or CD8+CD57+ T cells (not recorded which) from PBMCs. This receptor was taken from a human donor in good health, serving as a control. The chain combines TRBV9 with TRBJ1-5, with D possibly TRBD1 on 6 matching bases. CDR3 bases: TGTGCCACCAGCGGAGCCCACAGGGCGCTTACTGACCAGCATTTT. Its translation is CATSGAHRALTDQHF.